This entry concerns a single TCR beta chain. These data come from a study of T cells in Graves' hyperthyroidism and ophthalmopathy. The germline V gene has CDR1 MDHEN and CDR2 SYDVKM. Trimming took 4 bases from V and 7 from J, leaving 3 bases between them. CDR3 length: 10 residues. TCR beta CDR3 region amplification was performed from RNA transcripts. HTBI primers were the set used in a first-round RT-PCR of the TCR CDR3. TCRdb used MiXCR to reprocess the multiplex PCR reads, holding one entry per CDR3 protein. The sample carries 350,000 to 450,000 distinct CDR3 sequences, 11% to 15% recorded once. The sequenced material came from blood. The rearrangement uses TRBV28 and TRBJ2-3; D not resolved. The clonotype comes from a man aged 50-59 years with Graves' ophthalmopathy. The CDR3 spells CASSSHTQYF. The DNA for the CDR3 is TGTGCCAGCAGTTCCCATACGCAGTATTTT. The full variable domain, in which reference TRBV28 and TRBJ2-3 provide the parts outside the CDR3, is DVKVTQSSRYLVKRTGEKVFLECVQDMDHENMFWYRQDPGLGLRLIYFSYDVKMKEKGDIPEGYSVSREKKERFSLILESASTNQTSMYLCASSSHTQYFGPGTRLTVL.